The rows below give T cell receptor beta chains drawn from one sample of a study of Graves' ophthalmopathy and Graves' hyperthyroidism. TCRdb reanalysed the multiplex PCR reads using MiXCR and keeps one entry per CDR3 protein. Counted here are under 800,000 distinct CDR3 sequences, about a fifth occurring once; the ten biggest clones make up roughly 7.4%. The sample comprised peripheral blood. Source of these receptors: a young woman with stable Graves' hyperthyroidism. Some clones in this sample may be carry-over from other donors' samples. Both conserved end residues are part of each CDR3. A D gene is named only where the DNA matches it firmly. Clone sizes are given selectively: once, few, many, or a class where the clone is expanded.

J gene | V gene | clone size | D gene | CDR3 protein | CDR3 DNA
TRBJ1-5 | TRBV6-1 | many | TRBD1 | CASSERDRDQPQHF | TGTGCCAGCAGTGAGAGGGACAGAGATCAGCCCCAGCATTTT
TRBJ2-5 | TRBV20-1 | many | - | CSARPLQETQYF | TGCAGTGCGAGGCCCCTCCAAGAGACCCAGTACTTC
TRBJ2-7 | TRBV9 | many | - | CASSVGAPGGYEQYF | TGTGCCAGCAGCGTAGGGGCCCCAGGAGGCTACGAGCAGTACTTC
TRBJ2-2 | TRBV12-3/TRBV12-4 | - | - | CASSHEQGSGTGELFF | TGTGCCAGCAGCCACGAACAGGGCTCGGGCACCGGGGAGCTGTTTTTT
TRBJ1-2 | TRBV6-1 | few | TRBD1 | CASRSGTGGRNNYGYTF | TGTGCCAGCAGAAGTGGGACAGGGGGCCGAAATAACTATGGCTACACCTTC
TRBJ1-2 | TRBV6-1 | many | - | CASRADRYGYTF | TGTGCCAGCAGGGCGGACAGATATGGCTACACCTTC
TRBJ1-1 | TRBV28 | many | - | CASNEGVYAFF | TGTGCCAGCAATGAAGGGGTATATGCTTTCTTT
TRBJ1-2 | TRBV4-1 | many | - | CASSQDAAGYYGYTF | TGCGCCAGCAGCCAAGATGCGGCAGGGTACTATGGCTACACCTTC
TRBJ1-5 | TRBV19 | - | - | CASSTLEDSNQPQHF | TGTGCCAGTAGTACCCTAGAGGATAGCAATCAGCCCCAGCATTTT
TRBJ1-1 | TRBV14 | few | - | CASSQEANTEAFF | TGTGCCAGCAGCCAAGAGGCGAACACTGAAGCTTTCTTT
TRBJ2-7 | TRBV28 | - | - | CASSLTPGRGHAYEQYF | TGTGCCAGCAGTTTAACGCCCGGCAGGGGTCATGCCTACGAGCAGTACTTC
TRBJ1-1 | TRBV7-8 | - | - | CASSRTWGDTEAFF | TGTGCCAGCAGCCGAACCTGGGGGGATACTGAAGCTTTCTTT
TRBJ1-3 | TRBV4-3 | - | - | CASSPGSGSGNTIYF | TGCGCCAGCAGCCCGGGGAGCGGGTCTGGAAACACCATATATTTT
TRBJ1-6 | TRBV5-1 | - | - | CASSYGGELLHF | TGCGCCAGCAGCTACGGTGGTGAGCTCCTCCACTTT
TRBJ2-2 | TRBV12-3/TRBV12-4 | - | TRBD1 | CASSFGDSTGELFF | TGTGCCAGCAGTTTCGGGGACAGCACCGGGGAGCTGTTTTTT
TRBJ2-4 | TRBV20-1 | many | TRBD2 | CSASSSGLAKNIQYF | TGCAGTGCTAGTTCTAGCGGGCTAGCCAAAAACATTCAGTACTTC
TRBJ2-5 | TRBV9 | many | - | CASSVATLVAEPRGQETQYF | TGTGCCAGCAGCGTAGCTACGTTGGTAGCGGAGCCCCGGGGGCAAGAGACCCAGTACTTC
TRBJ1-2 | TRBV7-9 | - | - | CASSLSLYPGGYTF | TGTGCCAGCAGCTTATCCCTATACCCGGGTGGCTACACCTTC
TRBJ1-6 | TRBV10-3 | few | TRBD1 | CAISEYDRGNSPLHF | TGTGCCATCAGTGAATATGACAGGGGTAACTCACCCCTCCACTTT
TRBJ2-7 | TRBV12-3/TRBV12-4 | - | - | CASSLMSGGEQYF | TGTGCCAGCAGCCTCATGTCTGGAGGGGAGCAGTACTTC
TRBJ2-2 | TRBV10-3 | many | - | CAIRTVPSWNTGELFF | TGTGCCATCCGGACAGTCCCCTCATGGAACACCGGGGAGCTGTTTTTT
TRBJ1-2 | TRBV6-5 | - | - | CASSYSFPVYGYTF | TGTGCCAGCAGTTACTCGTTTCCGGTCTATGGCTACACCTTC
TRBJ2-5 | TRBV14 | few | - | CASSPWVGLETQYF | TGTGCCAGCAGCCCCTGGGTGGGGTTGGAGACCCAGTACTTC
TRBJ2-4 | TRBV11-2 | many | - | CASSSALERYF | TGTGCCAGCAGCTCGGCCCTGGAGAGGTACTTC
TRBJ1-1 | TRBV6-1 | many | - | CASRVEGGGSTEAFF | TGTGCCAGCAGGGTCGAGGGGGGGGGGAGCACTGAAGCTTTCTTT
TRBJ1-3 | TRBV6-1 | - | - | CASGRGRQYGNTIYF | TGTGCCAGCGGGAGGGGAAGACAGTATGGAAACACCATATATTTT
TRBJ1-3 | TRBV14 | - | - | CASSQVPAHSGNTIYF | TGTGCCAGCAGCCAAGTTCCGGCCCACTCTGGAAACACCATATATTTT
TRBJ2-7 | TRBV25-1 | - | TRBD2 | CASVTSGTSYEQYF | TGTGCCAGCGTGACTAGCGGGACTTCCTACGAGCAGTACTTC
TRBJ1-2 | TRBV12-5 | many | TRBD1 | CASGTGNYGYTF | TGTGCTAGTGGGACAGGGAACTATGGCTACACCTTC
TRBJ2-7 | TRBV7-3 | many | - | CASSPGQLSSYEQYF | TGTGCCAGCAGCCCCGGACAACTCAGCTCCTACGAGCAGTACTTC
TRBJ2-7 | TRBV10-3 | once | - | CAISEVQYEQYF | TGTGCCATCAGTGAAGTCCAGTACGAGCAGTACTTC